This entry lists 23 T cell receptor beta chains sequenced from one sample in a study of blood T cell repertoires in COVID-19. TCRdb's table, derived via immunoSEQ multiplex PCR, lists solely in-frame clones and lacks some. The repertoire includes approximately 180,000 clones, nearly 90% of them detected once, and roughly 21% sits in the top ten. Specimen: peripheral blood. These receptors all stem from a man between 60 and 70 years old with active or convalescent COVID-19.

The sample holds a few counts of this clone. The chain employs TRBV27 and TRBJ1-1; D remains ambiguous. The CDR3 totals 17 residues. Trimming shortened V by 4 bases and J by 1 base, and 19 bases separated the two germline ends. Germline assignment: CDR1 MNHEY and CDR2 SMNVEV (reference sequence). The CDR3 bases are TGTGCCAGCAGTTCCCCGTCCCGAGGAGGGAAGAACACTGAAGCTTTCTTT. It codes for CASSSPSRGGKNTEAFF.

The gene calls are TRBV6-2 or TRBV6-3 and TRBJ2-7; D is possibly TRBD2 (7 bases). V dropped 4 bases and J dropped 7 bases, with 23 bases sitting between them. This CDR3 has 16 residues. Germline V gives CDR1 MNHEY, CDR2 SVGEGT. The CDR3 DNA is TGTGCCAGCAGTTCCACAGGCGGGGGCCTTGTCGGTGAGCAGTACTTC. This sequence encodes CASSSTGGGLVGEQYF.

The V call is TRBV27, the J call TRBJ2-7; 8 positions agree with TRBD1. The CDR3 covers 13 residues. V lost 5 bases, J lost 2 bases, and 2 bases stayed unmatched. Germline lookup yields CDR1 MNHEY and CDR2 SMNVEV (reference sequence). CDR3 residues: CASSPGQAYEQYF. DNA for the CDR3: TGTGCCAGCAGTCCGGGACAGGCCTACGAGCAGTACTTC.

This chain links TRBV5-1 with TRBJ2-3, with 9 bases lining up with TRBD2. The junction had 11 bases not matched to a gene; V was cut back by 1 base and J by 5 bases. Germline V lookup: CDR1 SGHRS, CDR2 YFSETQ. This CDR3 is 17 amino acids long. CDR3 region: CASSLKAGGPLGDTQYF. DNA of the CDR3: TGCGCCAGCAGCTTGAAGGCGGGGGGGCCCCTTGGAGATACGCAGTATTTT.

This clone was observed once. The CDR3 sequence: CASSESSFEQYF. The CDR3 region has the DNA TGTGCCAGCAGTGAATCTAGTTTCGAGCAGTACTTC. V usage is TRBV2 and J usage is TRBJ2-7; D uncertain. The V and J ends lost 2 bases and 6 bases respectively, with 8 bases between them. This CDR3 is 12 amino acids long. Germline-derived CDR1 and CDR2 are SNHLY and FYNNEI.

The chain has TRBV4-1 and TRBJ2-3; no definite D call. V lost 0 bases to trimming and J lost 0 bases, with 10 bases between them. This CDR3 has 16 amino acids. Germline V gene sequence: CDR1 MGHRA, CDR2 YSYEKL. CDR3 nucleotides: TGCGCCAGCAGCCAAGATCGGTATTCCAGCACAGATACGCAGTATTTT. Translated, it gives CASSQDRYSSTDTQYF.

The chain recombines TRBV18 with TRBJ2-1; TRBD1 aligns across 9 bases. Germline V gene data show CDR1 as KGHSH and CDR2 as LQKENI. The CDR3 has 15 amino acids. V lost 4 bases, J lost 2 bases, and 3 bases stayed unmatched. This CDR3 is CASSQGTGTYNEQFF. The CDR3 coding sequence is TGTGCCAGCTCACAGGGGACAGGGACCTACAATGAGCAGTTCTTC.

This rearrangement joins TRBV15 to TRBJ2-3, with 7 bases that match TRBD1. Germline CDR1 is LNHNV and CDR2 is YYDKDF (reference sequence). The J segment lost 2 bases and the V segment lost 1 base, leaving 3 bases of the junction unmatched. The CDR3 runs to 15 residues. In nucleotides, the CDR3 is TGTGCCACCAGCAGAGGACAGGGACACACAGATACGCAGTATTTT. Its protein product is CATSRGQGHTDTQYF.

V gene TRBV10-1 combines with J gene TRBJ2-7; TRBD2 might be the D (5 bases). Trimming pared 0 bases from V and 5 bases from J, leaving 11 bases between. The CDR3 is 14 amino acids. Germline CDR1 and CDR2: WNHNN and SYGVQD (reference sequence). The CDR3 nucleotides are TGCGCCAGCAGTGAGTCTCCTAGCTTGCACGAGCAGTACTTC. Amino acids: CASSESPSLHEQYF.

This sequence joins TRBV27 and TRBJ1-1; D possibly corresponds to TRBD1 (5 bases). Germline lookup yields CDR1 MNHEY and CDR2 SMNVEV (reference sequence). There are 14 residues in the CDR3. V was clipped by 3 bases and J by 4 bases, with 12 bases between them. CDR3: CASSFGGAATEAFF. The CDR3 DNA reads TGTGCCAGCAGTTTCGGAGGGGCGGCCACTGAAGCTTTCTTT.

The V call is TRBV7-2, the J call TRBJ1-1; TRBD1 aligns across 7 bases. Germline CDR1 SGHTA, CDR2 FQGNSA. CDR3 length: 15 residues. The trim removed 7 bases at V and 4 bases at J, leaving 12 bases unmatched. The CDR3 reads CASIMLDRVGTEAFF. Written as DNA, the CDR3 is TGTGCCAGCATCATGCTCGACAGGGTTGGCACTGAAGCTTTCTTT.

The V and J genes are TRBV12-3 or TRBV12-4 and TRBJ1-1; maybe TRBD1 (5 bases). CDR3 size: 13 residues. Trimming pared 5 bases from V and 1 base from J, leaving 8 bases between. Here the CDR3 DNA reads TGTGCCAGCAGTAATACAGGGAACACTGAAGCTTTCTTT. This sequence encodes CASSNTGNTEAFF.

The J gene is TRBJ2-7, the V gene TRBV5-6; 9 nucleotides match TRBD2. Germline assignment: CDR1 SGHDT and CDR2 YYEEEE. The CDR3 runs 13 residues. V lost 7 bases, J lost 12 bases, and 14 bases stayed unmatched. The CDR3 reads CASQVAGAPRGYF. The DNA for the CDR3 is TGTGCCAGCCAAGTAGCGGGGGCCCCTCGGGGGTACTTC. Looking up the rest from reference TRBV5-6 and TRBJ2-7 gives the full variable domain: DAGVTQSPTHLIKTRGQQVTLRCSPKSGHDTVSWYQQALGQGPQFIFQYYEEEERQRGNFPDRFSGHQFPNYSSELNVNALLLGDSALYLCASQVAGAPRGYFGPGTRLTVT.

This clone has just a few counts. The chain combines TRBV7-2 with TRBJ2-1; tentatively, D is TRBD2 (5 bases). Germline loops: CDR1 SGHTA, CDR2 FQGNSA. V was cut by 5 bases and J by 7 bases, with 18 bases left in between. The CDR3 sequence is 15 residues long. As DNA, the CDR3 is TGTGCCAGCAGCCTACAGCCAGCGGCATCAAATGAGCAGTTCTTC. This encodes CASSLQPAASNEQFF.

The chain joins TRBV6-2 or TRBV6-3 to TRBJ1-1, with 8 nucleotides matching TRBD1. After removal of 4 bases from V and 7 bases from J, the junction contained 5 bases not matched to a gene. CDR3 length: 13 residues. CDR1 and CDR2 from the germline V gene are MNHEY and SVGEGT. The CDR3 here is CASSFRQGNEAFF. CDR3 in DNA: TGTGCCAGCAGTTTCCGACAGGGGAATGAAGCTTTCTTT.

A few counts support this clone. The chain has TRBV5-4 and TRBJ2-5, with D possibly TRBD1 on 6 matching bases. Trimming shortened V by 0 bases and J by 5 bases, and 11 bases separated the two germline ends. Per the germline V gene, CDR1 is SGHNT and CDR2 is YYREEE (reference sequence). This CDR3 region has 14 residues. The DNA for the CDR3 is TGTGCCAGCAGCTTGGCAGGGGCTTGGGAGACCCAGTACTTC. It is translated as CASSLAGAWETQYF.

This clone was recorded once. The V call is TRBV5-4, the J call TRBJ1-6; TRBD1 is a possible D gene (6 bases). V gave up 4 bases and J gave up 10 bases, with 21 bases separating them. This CDR3 has 16 residues. Germline CDR1 SGHNT, CDR2 YYREEE (reference sequence). The CDR3 sequence is CASSPRPGHESSPLHF. The CDR3 nucleotides read TGTGCCAGCAGCCCGAGACCGGGACATGAGTCCTCACCCCTCCACTTT.

This chain connects TRBV4-2 to TRBJ2-5, with TRBD2 matching 11 bases. This CDR3 is built from 16 residues. With 0 bases clipped from V and 1 base from J, the junction kept 1 base outside the gene matches. Per the germline V gene, CDR1 is LGHNA and CDR2 is YNFKEQ. The CDR3 sequence: CASSQDGTSGQETQYF. In DNA, the CDR3 is TGTGCCAGCAGCCAAGACGGGACTAGCGGCCAAGAGACCCAGTACTTC.

This clone was detected once. V is TRBV29-1 and J is TRBJ2-4; tentatively, D is TRBD1 (6 bases). The CDR3 extends over 12 amino acids. Trimming shortened V by 6 bases and J by 11 bases, and 17 bases separated the two germline ends. The germline V gene has CDR1 SQVTM and CDR2 ANQGSEA. The CDR3 region has the DNA TGCAGCGTATATACGTCAGGACAGCTTCAGTACTTC. Protein sequence: CSVYTSGQLQYF.

This rearrangement joins TRBV6-5 to TRBJ1-3; D gene uncertain. The CDR3 is 15 residues long. Germline V gene sequence: CDR1 MNHEY, CDR2 SVGAGI. V gave up 5 bases and J gave up 4 bases, with 15 bases separating them. CDR3: CASSRVGEVGNTIYF. The CDR3 bases are TGTGCCAGCAGTAGGGTTGGGGAGGTCGGAAACACCATATATTTT.

The chain recombines TRBV5-1 with TRBJ2-5; a weak D match, TRBD1 (5 bases). This CDR3 is built from 16 residues. CDR1 is SGHRS, CDR2 YFSETQ, per germline. V gave up 3 bases and J gave up 2 bases, with 17 bases separating them. The CDR3 loop reads CASSSSFQGSQETQYF. Written as DNA, the CDR3 is TGCGCCAGCAGCTCGAGCTTTCAGGGAAGTCAAGAGACCCAGTACTTC.

The chain couples TRBV3-1 (or the pseudogene TRBV3-2) to TRBJ2-3; 8 bases align to TRBD2. Looked up from germline, CDR1 is LGHDT and CDR2 is YNNKEL (reference sequence). V shed 5 bases and J 8 bases; nucleotides not matched to a gene: 9. The CDR3 has 14 residues. The CDR3 is CASSMTSATGTQYF. CDR3 in DNA: TGTGCCAGCAGCATGACTAGCGCCACGGGTACGCAGTATTTT.

This sequence joins TRBV21-1 and TRBJ2-7; the table's D call TRBD2 went unverified against the DNA. TRBV21-1 is described as a pseudogene. This CDR3 has 12 amino acids. The CDR3 bases are TGTGCCAGCCTCGGGAGCTCCTACGAGCAGTACTTC. Protein: CASLGSSYEQYF.